In its sample, the clone carrying this T cell receptor (beta chain) was seen once. This sample was included in a study of blood T cell repertoires in COVID-19. In the study overall: Samples taken during acute and convalescent COVID-19 were collected in the United States, Italy and Spain. In each case, the material was cDNA or gDNA derived from T cells, B-cell-depleted T cells, or PBMCs.

As handled by the study authors: Amplification with reference gene primers provided the estimates of nucleated cell counts. Here immunoSEQ multiplex PCR was the method, and the copy in TCRdb shows in-frame clones only, minus some. The D gene and trimming were derived from the DNA, and the V and J assignments and clone size from that table. The data contain under 300,000 clones, around nine tenths of them singletons. Germline values: CDR1 WNHNN, CDR2 SYGVQD (reference sequence). V lost 7 bases and J 2 bases, leaving 15 bases between the germline ends. This CDR3 is 15 amino acids long. Source material: peripheral blood. This clonotype originated in a middle-aged woman who had recovered from COVID-19. The genes are TRBV10-1 and TRBJ2-1; D is ambiguous. The chain's CDR3 is CASTPSVEAYNEQFF. The CDR3 DNA reads as TGCGCCAGCACCCCGTCGGTCGAGGCCTACAATGAGCAGTTCTTC.